Below, one T cell receptor (beta chain) is given with its context. Its antigen is not known. The source of the sample is a study of T-cell reconstitution after alpha-beta-depleted transplantation in children. The CDR3 spans 10 residues. Germline CDR1 reads SQVTM; CDR2 reads ANQGSEA. Trimming took 7 bases from V and 7 from J, leaving 10 bases between them. Library preparation (for TCRbeta) was performed with unique molecular identifiers. TCRdb reprocessed the PCR reads with MiXCR, giving one entry per CDR3 protein. The sample consists of about a million distinct CDR3 sequences, about 29% of them appearing once. Study-level points and caveats: T-cell counts and diversity were attributed mostly to newly produced T cells one year after transplant. Alpha-beta T cells about two months after transplant reportedly derived from several hundred expanded graft clones.

The TCR was taken from a boy in the first two years of life who had a stem cell transplant for SCID, so the T cells may come from the graft donor. The chain combines TRBV29-1 with TRBJ1-1; no clear D gene. The sequenced sample was PBMCs, mostly from graft donor cells, obtained 360 days after TCRalphabeta/CD19-depleted stem cell transplant. In DNA, the CDR3 is TGCAGCGCCCGACCGGTTGAAGCTTTCTTT. Translation: CSARPVEAFF.